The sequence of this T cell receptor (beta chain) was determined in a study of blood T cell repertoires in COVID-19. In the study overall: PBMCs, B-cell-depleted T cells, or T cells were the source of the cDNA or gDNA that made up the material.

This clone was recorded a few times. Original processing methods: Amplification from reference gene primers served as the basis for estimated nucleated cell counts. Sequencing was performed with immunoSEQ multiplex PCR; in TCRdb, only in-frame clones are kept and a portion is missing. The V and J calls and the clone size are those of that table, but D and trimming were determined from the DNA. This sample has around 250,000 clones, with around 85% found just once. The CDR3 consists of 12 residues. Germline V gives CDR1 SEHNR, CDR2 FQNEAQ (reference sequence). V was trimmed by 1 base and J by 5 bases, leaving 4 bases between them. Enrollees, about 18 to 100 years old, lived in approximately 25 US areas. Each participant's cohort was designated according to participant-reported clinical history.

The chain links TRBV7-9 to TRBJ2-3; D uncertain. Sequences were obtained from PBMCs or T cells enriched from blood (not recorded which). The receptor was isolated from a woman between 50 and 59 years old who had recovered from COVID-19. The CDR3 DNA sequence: TGTGCCAGCAGCTTAGTCGGAGATACGCAGTATTTT. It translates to CASSLVGDTQYF.